The clone carrying this T cell receptor (beta chain) was found a few times. Its matching antigen is unknown. The CDR3 is 15 residues long. V dropped 1 base and J dropped 4 bases, with 11 bases sitting between them. Germline V CDR1 and CDR2: MNHNS, SASEGT. Indicated time point: newly diagnosed GD, antithyroid drugs for less than 3 months. RNA from PBMCs was the source of the TCR library. Researchers made TCR beta libraries by using iRepertoire HTBI primers and running Arm-PCR on CDR3 regions. Original methodology: Throughout the samples, researchers identified 50 to 75 TRBV and 14 TRBJ segments. TCRdb itself ran the multiplex PCR reads through MiXCR, one entry per CDR3 protein. For this entry, the V and J calls and clone size follow TCRdb and not the study's own pipeline. The sample holds over 350,000 distinct CDR3 sequences; around 15% are singletons and the top ten take approximately 17%. These data belong to a study of regulatory T cells in long-lasting Graves disease. Study outcomes and limitations: Patients with persistent disease showed a bias toward TRBV28, TRBJ1-2 and TRBJ2-5. Exclusively peripheral blood, rather than thyroid tissue, was studied.

These data also formed part of another study, on T cells in Graves' hyperthyroidism and ophthalmopathy. As that report states: Carried out on the TCR CDR3, a first-round RT-PCR used the HTBI primer set.

This TCR came from a woman in her forties or fifties with Graves disease. V is TRBV6-1 and J is TRBJ2-1; no clear D. The sample in question was peripheral blood mononuclear cells (PBMCs), obtained at new diagnosis, from a patient treated with antithyroid drugs. CDR3 sequence (DNA): TGTGCCAGCAGTGAAGACCCGGGTTTATACAATGAGCAGTTCTTC. Amino acids: CASSEDPGLYNEQFF.